A few counts support the clone carrying this T cell receptor (beta chain). Its antigen is as yet unknown. These data belong to a study of beta chain features in type 1 diabetes. What was sequenced were expressed TCRB transcripts, since all of the isolated RNA had been reverse transcribed. The assay was immunoSEQ multiplex PCR, and TCRdb's table has in-frame clones only and misses some. The sample has some 350,000 clones; approximately 15% are singletons. General observations from the study: Moderate yet significant TCRB CDR3 shortening was seen in Type 1 diabetes patients in all four CD4+ subsets.

CDR1 is MNHEY and CDR2 is SVGAGI in the germline V gene. J lost 5 bases, V lost 6 bases, and 6 bases had no gene match. This CDR3 spans 15 amino acids. The source is a woman between 18 and 29 years old with type 1 diabetes. Sequenced sample: naive CD4+ T cells from blood. The chain employs TRBV6-5 and TRBJ1-5; 11 positions match TRBD1. The CDR3 region is CASRDRDRGDQPQHF. CDR3 DNA: TGTGCCAGCAGGGACCGGGACAGGGGGGATCAGCCCCAGCATTTT.